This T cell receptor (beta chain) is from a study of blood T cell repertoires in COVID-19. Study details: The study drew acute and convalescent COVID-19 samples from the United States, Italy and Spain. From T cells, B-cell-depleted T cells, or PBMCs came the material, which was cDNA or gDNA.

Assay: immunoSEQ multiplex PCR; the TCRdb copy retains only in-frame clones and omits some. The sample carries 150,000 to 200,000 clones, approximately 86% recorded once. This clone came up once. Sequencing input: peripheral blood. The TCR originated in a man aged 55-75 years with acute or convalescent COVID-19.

The CDR3 spells CASSSRDRTGYTF. The CDR3 bases are TGTGCCAGCAGCTCCCGGGACAGGACTGGCTACACCTTC. This chain uses TRBV5-4 with TRBJ1-2; 8 nucleotides agree with TRBD1. CDR3 size: 13 residues. V gave up 3 bases and J gave up 7 bases; unmatched junction bases: 5. Germline CDR1 SGHNT, CDR2 YYREEE (reference sequence).